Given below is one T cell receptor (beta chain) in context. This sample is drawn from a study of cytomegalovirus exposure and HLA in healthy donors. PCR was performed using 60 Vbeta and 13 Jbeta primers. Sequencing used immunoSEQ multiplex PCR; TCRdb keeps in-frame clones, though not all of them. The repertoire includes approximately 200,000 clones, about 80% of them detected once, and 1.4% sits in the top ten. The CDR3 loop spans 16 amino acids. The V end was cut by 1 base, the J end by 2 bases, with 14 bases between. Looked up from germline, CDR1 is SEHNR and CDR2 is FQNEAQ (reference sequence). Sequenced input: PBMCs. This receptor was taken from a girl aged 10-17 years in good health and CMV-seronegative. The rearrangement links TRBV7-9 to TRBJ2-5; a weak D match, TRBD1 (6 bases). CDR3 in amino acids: CASSLVVVQGQETQYF. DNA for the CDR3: TGTGCCAGCAGCTTAGTAGTGGTACAGGGACAAGAGACCCAGTACTTC.